Included here is one T cell receptor beta chain sequence, with context. The antigen remains undetermined. Described time point: week 11, during vaccination. In every dose of vaccine, 300 ug of mutant IDH1 20-mer peptide was given alongside topical imiquimod. The sample belongs to a study of a mutant IDH1 vaccine in newly diagnosed glioma. Method: immunoSEQ multiplex PCR; TCRdb's copy keeps in-frame clones and lacks some. In the table there are roughly 130,000 clones, about 82% of which are singletons. This CDR3 contains 14 residues. Germline V gene sequence: CDR1 LNHDA, CDR2 SQIVND (reference sequence). V was clipped by 5 bases and J by 5 bases, with 12 bases between them.

This sequence originates from a middle-aged man with glioma. The sequenced sample was PBMCs, obtained from a glioma patient whose treatment included an IDH1 peptide vaccine. The chain has TRBV19 and TRBJ1-4; a possible D gene is TRBD1 (6 bases). CDR3 sequence reads: CASSLGQGNEKLFF. CDR3 bases: TGTGCCAGTAGTTTGGGGCAGGGGAATGAAAAACTGTTTTTT.